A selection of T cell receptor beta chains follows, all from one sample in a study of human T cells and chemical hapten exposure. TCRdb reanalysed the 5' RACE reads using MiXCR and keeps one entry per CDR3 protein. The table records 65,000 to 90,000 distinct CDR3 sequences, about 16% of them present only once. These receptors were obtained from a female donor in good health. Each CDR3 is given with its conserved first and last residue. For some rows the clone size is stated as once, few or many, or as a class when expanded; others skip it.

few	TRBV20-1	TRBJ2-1	CSASAGTRNNEQFF
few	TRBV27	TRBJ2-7	CASSAGTGKTYEQYF
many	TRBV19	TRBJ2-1	CASSTGPLEHNEQFF
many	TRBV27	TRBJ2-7	CASSSGTSYEQYF
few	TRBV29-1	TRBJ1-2	CSVKGGYGYTF
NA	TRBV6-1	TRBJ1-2	CASSEAPGNYGYTF
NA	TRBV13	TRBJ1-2	CASSLWGVDSYGYTF
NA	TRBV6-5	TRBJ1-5	CASSYREGNQPQHF
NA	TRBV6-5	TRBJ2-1	CASTGDRGSYNEQFF
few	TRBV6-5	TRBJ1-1	CASSYLGTGETEAFF
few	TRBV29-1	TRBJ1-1	CSVALRTLNTEAFF
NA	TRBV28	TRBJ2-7	CASTLAGPSYEQYF
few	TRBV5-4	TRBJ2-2	CASSFGTSGSGGELFF
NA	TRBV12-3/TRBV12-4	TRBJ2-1	CASSPTGSSGSNERFF
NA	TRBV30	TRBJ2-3	CAWTGVSLDTQYF
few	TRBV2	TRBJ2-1	CASGGQGDSEQFF
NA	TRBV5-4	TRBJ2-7	CASSPRGGEQYF
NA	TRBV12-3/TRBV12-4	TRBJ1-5	CASSLAMDQPQHF
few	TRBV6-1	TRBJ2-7	CASSEVGASGRAEGQYF
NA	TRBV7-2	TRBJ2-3	CASSTRQGATDTQYF
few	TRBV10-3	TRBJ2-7	CAISADRDYEQYF
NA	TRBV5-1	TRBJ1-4	CASSADRTGGEKLFF
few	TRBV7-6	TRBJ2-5	CASSPSSSGTLPYQETQYF
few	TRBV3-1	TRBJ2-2	CASSIGTSGSTGELFF
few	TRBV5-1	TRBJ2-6	CASSLDPGANVLTF
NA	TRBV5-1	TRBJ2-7	CASSLEAARSYEQYF
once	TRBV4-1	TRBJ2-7	CASSQVPGQGLLRPYEQYF
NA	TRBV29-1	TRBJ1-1	CSVRKNTEAFF
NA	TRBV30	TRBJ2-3	CAWAQGGGDTQYF
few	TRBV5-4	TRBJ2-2	CASSLQTLNTGELFF
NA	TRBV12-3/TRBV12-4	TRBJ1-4	CASSFLGEKLFF
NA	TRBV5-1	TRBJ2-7	CASSAGTGPYEQYF
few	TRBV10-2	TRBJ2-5	CASNGGAETQYF
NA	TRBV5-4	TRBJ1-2	CAIPIGGPQTNYGYTF
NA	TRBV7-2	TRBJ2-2	CASSLEPNTGELFF
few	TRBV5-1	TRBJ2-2	CASSPSGMGTGELFF
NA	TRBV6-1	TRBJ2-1	CASSIELAEGAKQFF
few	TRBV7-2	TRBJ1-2	CASSLVAQGQGYTF
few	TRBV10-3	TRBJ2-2	CAISGASRPGELFF
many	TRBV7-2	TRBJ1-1	CASSLDPGTEAFF
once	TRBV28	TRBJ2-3	CASSFWGSGSVSTDTQYF
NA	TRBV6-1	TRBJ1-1	CASRLYGTPEAFF
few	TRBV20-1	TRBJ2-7	CSARDPGNNEQYF
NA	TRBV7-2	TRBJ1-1	CASSQTGGLGEAFF
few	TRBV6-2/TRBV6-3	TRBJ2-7	CASSYQAGVSYEQYF
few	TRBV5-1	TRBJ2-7	CASSASYEQYF
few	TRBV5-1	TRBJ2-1	CASSSRTSGTVQFF
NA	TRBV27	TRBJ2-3	CASRRDRGPFTDTQYF
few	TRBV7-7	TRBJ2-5	CASSPAARTSGGFQETQYF
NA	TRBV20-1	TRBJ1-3	CSATLPRSGNTIYF
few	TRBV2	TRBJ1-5	CASSEEKFNQPQHF
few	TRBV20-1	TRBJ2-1	CSARNPDRYNEQFF
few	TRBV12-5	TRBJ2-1	CASGLRLAGYNEQFF
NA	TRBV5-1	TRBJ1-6	CASSLDPGAGSPLHF
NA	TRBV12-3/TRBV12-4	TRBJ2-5	CASSLEFGHETQYF
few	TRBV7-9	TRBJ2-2	CASSLEGGTGELFF